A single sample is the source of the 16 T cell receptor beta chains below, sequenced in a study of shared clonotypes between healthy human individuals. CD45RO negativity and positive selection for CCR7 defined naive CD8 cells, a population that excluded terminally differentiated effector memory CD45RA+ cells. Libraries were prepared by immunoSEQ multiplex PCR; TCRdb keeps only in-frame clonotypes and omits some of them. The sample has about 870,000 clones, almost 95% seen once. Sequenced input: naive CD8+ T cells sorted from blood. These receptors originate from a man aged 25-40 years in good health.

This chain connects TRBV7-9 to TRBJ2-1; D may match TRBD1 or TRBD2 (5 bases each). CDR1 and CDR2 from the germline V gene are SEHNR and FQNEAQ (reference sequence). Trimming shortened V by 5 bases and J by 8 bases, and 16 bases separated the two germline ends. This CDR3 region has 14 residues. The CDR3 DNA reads TGTGCCAGCAGCCCCGGGACCCCGAGGGATGAGCAGTTCTTC. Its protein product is CASSPGTPRDEQFF.

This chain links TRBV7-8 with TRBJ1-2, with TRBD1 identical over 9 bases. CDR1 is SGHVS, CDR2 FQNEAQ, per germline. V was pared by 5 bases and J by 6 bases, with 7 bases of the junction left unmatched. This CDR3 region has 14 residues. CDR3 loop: CASSATGGWDGYTF. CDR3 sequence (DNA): TGTGCCAGCAGCGCGACAGGGGGTTGGGATGGCTACACCTTC.

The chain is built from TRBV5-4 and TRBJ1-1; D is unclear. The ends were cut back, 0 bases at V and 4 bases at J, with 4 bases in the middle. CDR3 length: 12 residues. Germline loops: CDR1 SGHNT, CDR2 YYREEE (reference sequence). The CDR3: CASSLGVTEAFF. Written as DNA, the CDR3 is TGTGCCAGCAGCTTGGGGGTCACTGAAGCTTTCTTT.

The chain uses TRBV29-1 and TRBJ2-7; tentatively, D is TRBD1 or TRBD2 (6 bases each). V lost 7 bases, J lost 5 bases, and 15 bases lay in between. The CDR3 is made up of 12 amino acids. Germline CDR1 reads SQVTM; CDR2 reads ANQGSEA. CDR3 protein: CSAEGGRDEQYF. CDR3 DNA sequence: TGCAGCGCCGAAGGGGGGAGAGACGAGCAGTACTTC.

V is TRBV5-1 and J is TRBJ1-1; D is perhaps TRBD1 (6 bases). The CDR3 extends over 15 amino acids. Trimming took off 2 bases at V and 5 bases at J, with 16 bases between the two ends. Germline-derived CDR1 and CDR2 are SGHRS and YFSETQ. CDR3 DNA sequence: TGCGCCAGCAGCTTAGCTCACAGGGAGAAGACTGAAGCTTTCTTT. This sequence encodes CASSLAHREKTEAFF.

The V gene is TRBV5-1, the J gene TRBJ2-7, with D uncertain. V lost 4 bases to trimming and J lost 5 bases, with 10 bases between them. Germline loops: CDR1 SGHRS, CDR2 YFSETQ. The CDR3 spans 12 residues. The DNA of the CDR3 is TGCGCCAGCAGCGTCAACGAGAACGAGCAGTACTTC. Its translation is CASSVNENEQYF.

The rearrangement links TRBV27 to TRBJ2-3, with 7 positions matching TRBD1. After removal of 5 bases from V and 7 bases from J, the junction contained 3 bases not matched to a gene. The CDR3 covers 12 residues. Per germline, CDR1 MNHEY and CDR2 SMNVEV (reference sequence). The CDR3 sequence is CASSDRVYTQYF. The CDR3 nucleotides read TGTGCCAGCAGTGACAGGGTGTATACGCAGTATTTT.

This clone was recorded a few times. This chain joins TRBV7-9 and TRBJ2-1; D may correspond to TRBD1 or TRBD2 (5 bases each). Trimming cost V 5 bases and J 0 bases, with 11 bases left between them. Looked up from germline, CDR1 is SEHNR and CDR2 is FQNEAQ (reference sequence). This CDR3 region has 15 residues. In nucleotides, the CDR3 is TGTGCCAGCAGCCCAGGGAGAAGCTCCTACAATGAGCAGTTCTTC. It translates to CASSPGRSSYNEQFF.

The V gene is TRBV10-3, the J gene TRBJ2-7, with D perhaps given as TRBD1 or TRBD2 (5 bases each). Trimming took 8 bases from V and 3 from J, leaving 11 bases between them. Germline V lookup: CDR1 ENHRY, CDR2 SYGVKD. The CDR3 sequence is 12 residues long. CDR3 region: CAIGRDGYEQYF. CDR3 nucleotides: TGTGCCATCGGCCGGGACGGCTACGAGCAGTACTTC.

The CDR3 region has the DNA TGTGCCAGGACTAGCGGGGGCACAGATACGCAGTATTTT. Amino acid sequence: CARTSGGTDTQYF. This sequence joins TRBV27 and TRBJ2-3; 11 bases are a match to TRBD2. The trim removed 9 bases at V and 1 base at J, leaving 0 bases unmatched. This CDR3 comprises 13 residues. In germline, CDR1 is MNHEY, CDR2 SMNVEV (reference sequence).

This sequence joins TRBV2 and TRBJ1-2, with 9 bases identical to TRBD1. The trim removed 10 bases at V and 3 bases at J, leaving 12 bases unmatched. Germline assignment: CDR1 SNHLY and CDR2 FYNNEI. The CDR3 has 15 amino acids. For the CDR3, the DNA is TGTGCCATCCCCTGCGGGACAGGGCCTCACTATGGCTACACCTTC. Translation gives CAIPCGTGPHYGYTF.

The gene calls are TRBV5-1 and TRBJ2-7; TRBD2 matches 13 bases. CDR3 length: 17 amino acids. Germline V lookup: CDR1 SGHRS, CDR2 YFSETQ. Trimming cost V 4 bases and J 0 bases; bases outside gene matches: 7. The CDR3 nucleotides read TGCGCCAGCAGCCCCGGGACTAGCGGGACTTTCTCCTACGAGCAGTACTTC. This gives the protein CASSPGTSGTFSYEQYF.

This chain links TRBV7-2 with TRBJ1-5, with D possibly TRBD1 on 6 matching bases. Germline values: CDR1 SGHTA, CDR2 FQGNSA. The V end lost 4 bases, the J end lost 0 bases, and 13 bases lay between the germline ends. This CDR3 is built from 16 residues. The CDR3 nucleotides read TGTGCCAGCAGCTATTCAGGGGAGAATAGCAATCAGCCCCAGCATTTT. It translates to CASSYSGENSNQPQHF. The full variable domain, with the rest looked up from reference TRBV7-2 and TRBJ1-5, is GAGVSQSPSNKVTEKGKDVELRCDPISGHTALYWYRQSLGQGLEFLIYFQGNSAPDKSGLPSDRFSAERTGGSVSTLTIQRTQQEDSAVYLCASSYSGENSNQPQHFGDGTRLSIL.

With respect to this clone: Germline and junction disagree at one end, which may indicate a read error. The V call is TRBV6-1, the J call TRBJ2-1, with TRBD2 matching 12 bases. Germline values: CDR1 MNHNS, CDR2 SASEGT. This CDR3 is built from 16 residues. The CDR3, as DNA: TGTGCCAGCAGTGAAGTAGGACTAGCGGGAATCAATGAACAGTTCTTC. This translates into CASSEVGLAGINEQFF.

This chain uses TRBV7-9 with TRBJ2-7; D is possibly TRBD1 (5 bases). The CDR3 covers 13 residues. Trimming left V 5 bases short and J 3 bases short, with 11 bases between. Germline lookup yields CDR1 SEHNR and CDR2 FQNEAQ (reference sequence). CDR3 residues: CASSAQENYEQYF. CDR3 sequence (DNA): TGTGCCAGCAGCGCACAGGAAAACTACGAGCAGTACTTC.

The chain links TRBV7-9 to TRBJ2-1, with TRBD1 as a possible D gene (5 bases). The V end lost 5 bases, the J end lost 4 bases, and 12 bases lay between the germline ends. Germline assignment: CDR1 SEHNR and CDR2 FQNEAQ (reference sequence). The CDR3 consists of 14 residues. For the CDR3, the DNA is TGTGCCAGCAGCCTACTGACAGCGTACAATGAGCAGTTCTTC. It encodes CASSLLTAYNEQFF.